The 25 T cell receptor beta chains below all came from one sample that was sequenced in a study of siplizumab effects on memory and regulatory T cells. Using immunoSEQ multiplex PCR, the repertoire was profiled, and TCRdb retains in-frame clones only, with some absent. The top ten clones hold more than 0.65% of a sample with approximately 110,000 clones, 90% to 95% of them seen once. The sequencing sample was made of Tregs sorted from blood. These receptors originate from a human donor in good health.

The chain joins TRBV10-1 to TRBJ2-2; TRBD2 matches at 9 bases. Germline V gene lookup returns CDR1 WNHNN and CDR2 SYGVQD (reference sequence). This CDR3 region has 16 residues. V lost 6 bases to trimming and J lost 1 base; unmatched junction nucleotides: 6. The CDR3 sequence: CASSASSGMNTGELFF. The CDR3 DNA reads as TGCGCCAGCAGCGCATCTAGCGGGATGAACACCGGGGAGCTGTTTTTT.

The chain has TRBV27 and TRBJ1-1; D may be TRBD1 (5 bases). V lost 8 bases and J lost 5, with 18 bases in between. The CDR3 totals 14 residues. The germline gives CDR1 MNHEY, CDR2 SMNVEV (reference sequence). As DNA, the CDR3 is TGTGCCAGCCCGTGGCCTCGACAGCAGACTGAAGCTTTCTTT. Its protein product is CASPWPRQQTEAFF.

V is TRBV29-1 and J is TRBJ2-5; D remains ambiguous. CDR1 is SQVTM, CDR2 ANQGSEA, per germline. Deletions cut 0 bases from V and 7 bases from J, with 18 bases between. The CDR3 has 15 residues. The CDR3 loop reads CSVEDRQSQRGTQYF. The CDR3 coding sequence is TGCAGCGTTGAAGATAGACAATCTCAACGAGGGACCCAGTACTTC.

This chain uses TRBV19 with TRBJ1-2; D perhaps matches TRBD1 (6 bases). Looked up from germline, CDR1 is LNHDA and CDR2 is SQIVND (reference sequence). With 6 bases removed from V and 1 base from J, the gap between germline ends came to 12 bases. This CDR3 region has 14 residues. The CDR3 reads CASRDVGGNYGYTF. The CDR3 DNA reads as TGTGCCAGTAGAGACGTAGGGGGTAACTATGGCTACACCTTC.

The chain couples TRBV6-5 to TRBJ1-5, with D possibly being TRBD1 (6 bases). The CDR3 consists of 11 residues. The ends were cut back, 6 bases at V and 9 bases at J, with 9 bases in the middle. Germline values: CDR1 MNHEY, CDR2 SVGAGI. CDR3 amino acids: CASSEGGPQHF. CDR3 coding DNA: TGTGCCAGCAGCGAAGGGGGGCCCCAGCATTTT.

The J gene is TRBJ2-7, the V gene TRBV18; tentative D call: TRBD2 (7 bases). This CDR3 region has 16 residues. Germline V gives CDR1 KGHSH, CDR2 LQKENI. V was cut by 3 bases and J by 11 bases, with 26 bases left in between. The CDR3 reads CASSPTSGGLVRSEYF. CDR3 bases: TGTGCCAGCTCACCGACTTCCGGGGGGCTGGTACGTTCGGAGTACTTC.

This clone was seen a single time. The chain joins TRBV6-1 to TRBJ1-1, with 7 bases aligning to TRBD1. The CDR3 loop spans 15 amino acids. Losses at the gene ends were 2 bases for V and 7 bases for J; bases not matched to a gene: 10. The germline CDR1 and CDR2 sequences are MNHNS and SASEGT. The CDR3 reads CASSEQGGPFGEAFF. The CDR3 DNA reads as TGTGCCAGCAGTGAACAGGGGGGTCCTTTCGGTGAAGCTTTCTTT.

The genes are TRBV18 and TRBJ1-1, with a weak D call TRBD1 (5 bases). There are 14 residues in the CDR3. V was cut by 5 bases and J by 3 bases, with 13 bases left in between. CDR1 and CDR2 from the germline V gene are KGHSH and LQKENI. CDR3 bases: TGTGCCAGCTCAAAGACGAGGGGCGACACTGAAGCTTTCTTT. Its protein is CASSKTRGDTEAFF. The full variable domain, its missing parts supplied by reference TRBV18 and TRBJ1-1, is NAGVMQNPRHLVRRRGQEARLRCSPMKGHSHVYWYRQLPEEGLKFMVYLQKENIIDESGMPKERFSAEFPKEGPSILRIQQVVRGDSAAYFCASSKTRGDTEAFFGQGTRLTVV.

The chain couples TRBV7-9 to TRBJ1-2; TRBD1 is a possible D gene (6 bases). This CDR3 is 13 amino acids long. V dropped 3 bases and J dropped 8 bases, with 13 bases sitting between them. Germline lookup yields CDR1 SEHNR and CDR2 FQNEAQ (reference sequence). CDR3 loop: CASSFMRGFGYTF. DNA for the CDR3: TGTGCCAGCAGCTTCATGAGGGGGTTCGGCTACACCTTC.

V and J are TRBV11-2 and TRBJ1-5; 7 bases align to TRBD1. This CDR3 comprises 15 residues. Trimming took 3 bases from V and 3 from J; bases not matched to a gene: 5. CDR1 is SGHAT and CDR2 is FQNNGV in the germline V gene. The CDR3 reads CASSLTGQINQPQHF. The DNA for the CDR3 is TGTGCCAGCAGCTTGACGGGACAGATCAATCAGCCCCAGCATTTT. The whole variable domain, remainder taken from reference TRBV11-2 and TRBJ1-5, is EAGVAQSPRYKIIEKRQSVAFWCNPISGHATLYWYQQILGQGPKLLIQFQNNGVVDDSQLPKDRFSAERLKGVDSTLKIQPAKLEDSAVYLCASSLTGQINQPQHFGDGTRLSIL.

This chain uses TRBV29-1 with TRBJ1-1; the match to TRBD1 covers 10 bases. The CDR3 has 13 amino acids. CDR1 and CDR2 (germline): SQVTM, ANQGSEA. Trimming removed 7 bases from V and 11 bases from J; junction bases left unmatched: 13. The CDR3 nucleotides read TGCAGCGCCCTGGGACAGGGGAGCCATGACGCTTTCTTT. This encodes CSALGQGSHDAFF.

The CDR3 nucleotides read TGTGCCAGCAGCTCGGGACTAGCGGGAAGACACGAGCAGTACTTC. Protein product: CASSSGLAGRHEQYF. The rearrangement uses TRBV11-3 and TRBJ2-7; 13 bases line up with TRBD2. The trim removed 4 bases at V and 5 bases at J, leaving 5 bases unmatched. The CDR3 has 15 amino acids. Looked up from germline, CDR1 is SGHNT and CDR2 is YENEEA.

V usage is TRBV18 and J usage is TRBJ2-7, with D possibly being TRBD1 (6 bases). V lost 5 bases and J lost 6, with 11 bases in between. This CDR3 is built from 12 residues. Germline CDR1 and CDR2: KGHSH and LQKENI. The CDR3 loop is CASSSTGLEQYF. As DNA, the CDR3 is TGTGCCAGCTCATCAACAGGGCTCGAGCAGTACTTC.

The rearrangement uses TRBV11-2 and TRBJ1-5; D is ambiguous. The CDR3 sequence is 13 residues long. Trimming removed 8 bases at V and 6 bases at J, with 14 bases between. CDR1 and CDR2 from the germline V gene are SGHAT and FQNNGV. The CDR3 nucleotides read TGTGCCAGCCGTGGAGGCCTGGGTCAGCCCCAGCATTTT. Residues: CASRGGLGQPQHF.

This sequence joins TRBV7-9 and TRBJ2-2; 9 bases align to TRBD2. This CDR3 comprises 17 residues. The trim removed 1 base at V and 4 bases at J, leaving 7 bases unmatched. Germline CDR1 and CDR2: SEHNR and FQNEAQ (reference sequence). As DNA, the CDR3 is TGTGCCAGCAGCTTAGAGGGTCTAGCGGGGATCACCGGGGAGCTGTTTTTT. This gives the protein CASSLEGLAGITGELFF.

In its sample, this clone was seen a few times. CDR3 bases: TGTGCCAGCAGCTTAGCGCGAGGCTGGGACAGGGGGCGTGAAGCTTTCTTT. Translated, it gives CASSLARGWDRGREAFF. This chain connects TRBV7-8 to TRBJ1-1; 12 nucleotides line up with TRBD1. V dropped 0 bases and J dropped 7; count of bases not matched to a gene: 9. CDR3 length: 17 residues. CDR1 SGHVS and CDR2 FQNEAQ come from the germline V gene.

CDR3 loop: CASTEVGSDTQYF. The CDR3 nucleotides read TGTGCCAGCACCGAGGTAGGCTCAGATACGCAGTATTTT. This chain connects TRBV5-6 to TRBJ2-3, with D uncertain. The ends were cut back, 6 bases at V and 4 bases at J, with 12 bases in the middle. CDR1 and CDR2 from the germline V gene are SGHDT and YYEEEE. The CDR3 length is 13 residues.

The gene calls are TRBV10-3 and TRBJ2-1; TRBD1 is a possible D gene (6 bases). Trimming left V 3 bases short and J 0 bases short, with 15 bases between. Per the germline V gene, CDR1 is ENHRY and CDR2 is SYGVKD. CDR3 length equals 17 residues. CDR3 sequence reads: CAISDSRTAYSYNEQFF. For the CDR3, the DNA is TGTGCCATCAGTGATTCCCGGACAGCTTACTCCTACAATGAGCAGTTCTTC.

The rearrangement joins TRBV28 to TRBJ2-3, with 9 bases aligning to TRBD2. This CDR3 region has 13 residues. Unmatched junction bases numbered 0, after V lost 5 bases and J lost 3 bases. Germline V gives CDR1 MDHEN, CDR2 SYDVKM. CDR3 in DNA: TGTGCCAGCAGTCTAGCGGGAACAGATACGCAGTATTTT. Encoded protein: CASSLAGTDTQYF.

CDR3 in amino acids: CSAQRIREQYF. For the CDR3, the DNA is TGCAGTGCTCAGCGAATCAGGGAGCAGTACTTC. The chain couples TRBV20-1 to TRBJ2-7; D uncertain. The length of the CDR3 is 11 residues. The V gene lost 5 bases and the J gene lost 7 bases, with 12 bases spanning the gap. Germline CDR1 is DFQATT and CDR2 is SNEGSKA (reference sequence).

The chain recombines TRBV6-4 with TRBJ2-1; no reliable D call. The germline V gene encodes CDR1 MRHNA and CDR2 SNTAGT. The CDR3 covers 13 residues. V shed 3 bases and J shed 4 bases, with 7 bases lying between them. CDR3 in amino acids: CASSERLYNEQFF. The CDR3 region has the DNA TGTGCCAGCAGTGAAAGGCTTTACAATGAGCAGTTCTTC.

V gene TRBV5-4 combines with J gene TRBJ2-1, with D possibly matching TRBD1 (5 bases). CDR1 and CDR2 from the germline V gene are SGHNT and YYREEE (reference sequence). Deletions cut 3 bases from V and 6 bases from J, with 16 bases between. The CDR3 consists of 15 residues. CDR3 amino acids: CASSSKGYFSNEQFF. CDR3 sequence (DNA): TGTGCCAGCAGCTCGAAGGGGTACTTCAGCAATGAGCAGTTCTTC.

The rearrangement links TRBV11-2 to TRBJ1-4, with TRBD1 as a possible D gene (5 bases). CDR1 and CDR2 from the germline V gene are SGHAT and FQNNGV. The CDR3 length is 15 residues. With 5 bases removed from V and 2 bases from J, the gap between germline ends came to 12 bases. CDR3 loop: CASSPNRFTNEKLFF. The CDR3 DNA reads TGTGCCAGCAGCCCTAACAGGTTCACTAATGAAAAACTGTTTTTT.

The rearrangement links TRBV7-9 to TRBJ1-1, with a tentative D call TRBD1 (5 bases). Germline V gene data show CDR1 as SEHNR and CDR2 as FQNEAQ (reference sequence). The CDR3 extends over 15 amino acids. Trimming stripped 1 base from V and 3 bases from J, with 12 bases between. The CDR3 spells CASSLVLGDDTEAFF. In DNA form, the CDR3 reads TGTGCCAGCAGCTTAGTTCTGGGGGACGACACTGAAGCTTTCTTT.

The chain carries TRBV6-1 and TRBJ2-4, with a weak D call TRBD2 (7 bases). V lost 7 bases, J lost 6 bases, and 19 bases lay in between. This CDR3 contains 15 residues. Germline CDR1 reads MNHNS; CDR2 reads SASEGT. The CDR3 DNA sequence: TGTGCCAGCAACTTTGGAGGGGGAGGGGGAAACATTCAGTACTTC. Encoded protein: CASNFGGGGGNIQYF.